A selection of T cell receptor beta chains follows, all from one sample in a study of brain T cells in children with intractable seizures. The method was immunoSEQ multiplex PCR; TCRdb's version includes in-frame clones alone and lacks a portion of them. There are under 400,000 clones in the sample; approximately 93% occur only once, and 4.5% to 7% lies in the top ten. Sequencing was performed on peripheral blood, taken approximately 5 months after surgery. These receptors were collected from a boy younger than two with tuberous sclerosis and intractable seizures. Both conserved end residues are part of each CDR3. The order of the fields is clone size, J gene, D gene, V gene, CDR3 DNA, CDR3 protein. A D gene is named only where the DNA matches it firmly. Not every row has a clone size; where given, it reads once, few, many or a size class.

size: -; J: TRBJ1-5; D: -; V: TRBV2; DNA: TGTGCCAGCAGGTCTCAGGGAGACTATAGCAATCAGCCCCAGCATTTT; CDR3: CASRSQGDYSNQPQHF
size: -; J: TRBJ1-5; D: -; V: TRBV29-1; DNA: TGCAGCGCCTTAACAGGTTATAGCAATCAGCCCCAGCATTTT; CDR3: CSALTGYSNQPQHF
size: -; J: TRBJ2-2; D: -; V: TRBV12-3/TRBV12-4; DNA: TGTGCCAGCAGTCTGATGTCCGGGGAGCTGTTTTTT; CDR3: CASSLMSGELFF
size: -; J: TRBJ1-1; D: TRBD1; V: TRBV5-1; DNA: TGCGCCAGCAGCACCGGACAGGGGGTAACTGAAGCTTTCTTT; CDR3: CASSTGQGVTEAFF
size: once; J: TRBJ2-2; D: TRBD1; V: TRBV7-6; DNA: TGTGCCAGCAGCTTTCCGACAGGGGGCGCGGAGAACACCGGGGAGCTGTTTTTT; CDR3: CASSFPTGGAENTGELFF
size: -; J: TRBJ2-3; D: -; V: TRBV7-3; DNA: TGTGCCAGCAGCTTATCCGGCCGCACAGATACGCAGTATTTT; CDR3: CASSLSGRTDTQYF
size: -; J: TRBJ1-1; D: -; V: TRBV9; DNA: TGTGCCAGCAGCGCCATAATCCGGGACACACTACGGAACACTGAAGCTTTCTTT; CDR3: CASSAIIRDTLRNTEAFF
size: -; J: TRBJ1-1; D: TRBD1; V: TRBV5-1; DNA: TGCGCCAGCAGCTTCACTCTGACAGGGGGCCTAGGGGACACTGAAGCTTTCTTT; CDR3: CASSFTLTGGLGDTEAFF
size: -; J: TRBJ1-2; D: -; V: TRBV3-1/TRBV3-2; DNA: TGTGCCAGCAGCCAAGAGTTAGGGTCAAGGGGCTACACCTTC; CDR3: CASSQELGSRGYTF
size: -; J: TRBJ1-2; D: TRBD1; V: TRBV5-4; DNA: TGTGCCAGCAGCATCGGGACAGCCGCCACTAACTATGGCTACACCTTC; CDR3: CASSIGTAATNYGYTF
size: -; J: TRBJ2-3; D: TRBD2; V: TRBV9; DNA: TGTGCCAGCAGCGTAGACCTTAGCGGGATAACAGATACGCAGTATTTT; CDR3: CASSVDLSGITDTQYF
size: -; J: TRBJ2-7; D: -; V: TRBV6-2/TRBV6-3; DNA: TGTGCCAGCAGTCGGCTATGGGAGCAGTACTTC; CDR3: CASSRLWEQYF
size: -; J: TRBJ2-7; D: -; V: TRBV27; DNA: TGTGCCAGCAGCCCTACTAGACAGTTCTCCTACGAGCAGTACTTC; CDR3: CASSPTRQFSYEQYF
size: -; J: TRBJ1-1; D: TRBD1; V: TRBV2; DNA: TGTGCCAATGACTTACAGGGGAGGGCCACTGAAGCTTTCTTT; CDR3: CANDLQGRATEAFF
size: -; J: TRBJ1-2; D: -; V: TRBV14; DNA: TGTGCCAGCAGCCAAGATTCCAGGATCTATGGCTACACCTTC; CDR3: CASSQDSRIYGYTF
size: -; J: TRBJ2-3; D: -; V: TRBV5-1; DNA: TGCGCCAGCAGCTTGAAGCGGTTACCCACCACAGATACGCAGTATTTT; CDR3: CASSLKRLPTTDTQYF
size: -; J: TRBJ2-2; D: -; V: TRBV9; DNA: TGTGCCAGCAGCGCTAGACAGGACACCGGGGAGCTGTTTTTT; CDR3: CASSARQDTGELFF
size: -; J: TRBJ2-7; D: -; V: TRBV5-6; DNA: TGTGCCAGCAGCTGGGGCCCTATTTCGGAGCAGTACTTC; CDR3: CASSWGPISEQYF
size: -; J: TRBJ1-1; D: TRBD1; V: TRBV19; DNA: TGTGCCAGTAGTATAGATCGACCCGGGACAGGGTTGGGAGCCACTGAAGCTTTCTTT; CDR3: CASSIDRPGTGLGATEAFF
size: -; J: TRBJ1-2; D: -; V: TRBV28; DNA: TGTGCCAGCAGTTTAACCCGTAACTATGGCTACACCTTC; CDR3: CASSLTRNYGYTF